This TCR beta chain came from a study of T cell repertoires in cytomegalovirus infection. The overall study: CMV infection and matching HLA type were both indicated by public TCR beta signatures.

This CDR3 has 16 residues. Germline CDR1 reads MNHEY; CDR2 reads SVGEGT. Trimming at V came to 6 bases and at J to 6 bases, leaving 8 bases not matched to a gene. MiXCR was run by TCRdb on the reads, yielding one entry per CDR3 protein. The sample contains 150,000 to 200,000 distinct CDR3 sequences, 14% of which appear only once. Sequencing input: PBMCs. V and J are TRBV6-2 or TRBV6-3 and TRBJ2-4; 13 bases are a match to TRBD2. The receptor was derived from a human donor in good health (CMV status not recorded). Some clones in this sample may be carry-over from other donors' samples. CDR3 amino acids: CASSTSGRASANIQYF. The CDR3 bases are TGTGCCAGCAGCACTAGCGGGAGGGCCTCCGCAAACATTCAGTACTTC.